Listed below are T cell receptor beta chains from one sample, sequenced in a study of cytomegalovirus exposure and HLA in healthy donors. This table comes from immunoSEQ multiplex PCR, and its TCRdb copy is limited to in-frame clones, with some not included. The sample carries about 80,000 clones, 80% recorded once. The sample was PBMCs. The receptor set was obtained from a man between 45 and 60 years old in good health and CMV-seropositive. Each CDR3 is given with its conserved first and last residue. A D gene is named only where the DNA matches it firmly. Not every row has a clone size; where given, it reads once, few, many or a size class.

clone_size j_call d_call v_call cdr3_nt cdr3_aa
- TRBJ1-1 TRBD1 TRBV27 TGTGCCAGCAGTCGACAGGGTCTGAACACTGAAGCTTTCTTT CASSRQGLNTEAFF
- TRBJ1-4 TRBD1 TRBV5-1 TGCGCCAGCAGCTTGGGGACAGGGTGGTTTGAAAAACTGTTTTTT CASSLGTGWFEKLFF
- TRBJ2-1 TRBD2 TRBV30 TGTGCCTGGAGGCCCCAGGTTTGGCGGGAGGGCCCCTACAATGAGCAGTTCTTC CAWRPQVWREGPYNEQFF
- TRBJ2-6 - TRBV6-5 TGTGCCAGCAGTGTATCTGGGGCCAACGTCCTGACTTTC CASSVSGANVLTF
- TRBJ2-7 - TRBV21-1 TGTGCCAGCAGCAAAGGAGGGTGGGCCGCGACTAGCGGCCCCCCCTATGAGCAGTACTTC CASSKGGWAATSGPPYEQYF
- TRBJ2-5 TRBD2 TRBV4-3 TGCGCCAGCAGCCAAGGGCGACTAGCGGGAGAGGGGGAGACCCAGTACTTC CASSQGRLAGEGETQYF
- TRBJ2-7 - TRBV7-8 TGTGCCAGCAGCTTATCTGCGGCCTTGAGCGAGCAGTACTTC CASSLSAALSEQYF
- TRBJ2-5 TRBD1 TRBV6-6 TGTGCCAGCAGCCTAGGACAGGGGGGACAAGAGACCCAGTACTTC CASSLGQGGQETQYF
- TRBJ2-7 - TRBV4-1 TGCGCCAGCAGCCAAGATCGGCAGGGGTACGAGCAGTACTTC CASSQDRQGYEQYF
once TRBJ1-2 - TRBV19 TGTGCCAGTAGTAGCCGGGACTCGGGAGGTAATGGCTACACCTTC CASSSRDSGGNGYTF
once TRBJ2-3 - TRBV21-1 TGTGCCAGCAGCAAAGCGCTTTGGATGACTAGCGGGAGGGCCGTTACAGATACGCAGTATTTT CASSKALWMTSGRAVTDTQYF
- TRBJ2-7 TRBD2 TRBV7-9 TGTGCCAGCAGCTTAAAGGCGGCTGGGACTAGGGGCTACGAGCAGTACTTC CASSLKAAGTRGYEQYF
- TRBJ2-7 TRBD2 TRBV7-2 TGTGCCAGCAGCTTAGGAGCGGGAAGAACCTACGAGCAGTACTTC CASSLGAGRTYEQYF
- TRBJ1-1 TRBD1 TRBV5-1 TGCGCCAGCAGCCCCGGGACAGTGAACACTGAAGCTTTCTTT CASSPGTVNTEAFF
once TRBJ2-4 TRBD1 TRBV4-1 TGCGCCAGCAGCAGCCGACAGGGGGCCGTAGCCAAAAACAGTCAGTACTTC CASSSRQGAVAKNSQYF
- TRBJ1-3 - TRBV5-1 TGCGCCAGCAGCTTGGGTGGACAGACGCTAGAAAACACCATATATTTT CASSLGGQTLENTIYF
- TRBJ1-2 TRBD1 TRBV7-9 TGTTCCAGCAGCTTACAAAGGGGGCAGTCTGGCTACACCTTC CSSSLQRGQSGYTF
- TRBJ1-5 - TRBV5-6 TGTGCCAGCAGCCCGGGTGCCAAGAGGTCAGACCTCGATCAGCCCCAGCATTTT CASSPGAKRSDLDQPQHF
- TRBJ1-6 - TRBV6-5 TGTGCCAGCAGTCGGGGGAGTTCCTCACCCCTCCACTTT CASSRGSSSPLHF
- TRBJ2-1 TRBD2 TRBV19 TGTGCCAGTAGTACTATACTAGCGGACTACAATGAGCAGTTCTTC CASSTILADYNEQFF
- TRBJ2-7 - TRBV11-1 TGTGCCAGCAGCTTAGATCTAGCGTCCTCCTACGAGCAGTACTTC CASSLDLASSYEQYF
- TRBJ2-7 TRBD1 TRBV5-1 TGCGCCAGCAGCCCAGGGGGCGAGCAGTACTTC CASSPGGEQYF
- TRBJ1-1 TRBD1 TRBV13 TGTGCCAGCAGCTTAACTCCATTGGACAGGCCGAACACTGAAGCTTTCTTT CASSLTPLDRPNTEAFF
few TRBJ2-5 - TRBV2 TGTGCCAGCAAGAGAGGGCTCCAAGAGACCCAGTACTTC CASKRGLQETQYF
- TRBJ2-1 TRBD2 TRBV6-1 TGTGCCAGCACCTTCCTAGCGGCCAATGAGCAGTTCTTC CASTFLAANEQFF
- TRBJ1-2 - TRBV11-2 TGTGCCAGCAGCTTAGGAGGGTCCTATGGCTACACCTTC CASSLGGSYGYTF
- TRBJ2-7 TRBD2 TRBV5-1 TGCGCCAGCAGCCAACCTAGCGGAAACTACGAGCAGTACTTC CASSQPSGNYEQYF
- TRBJ2-7 - TRBV5-1 TGCGCCAGCAGCAGGGACACCGGTTACTACGAGCAGTACTTC CASSRDTGYYEQYF
- TRBJ2-5 - TRBV5-4 TGTGCCAGCAGCACTCCCGACAGTCAAGAGACCCAGTACTTC CASSTPDSQETQYF
- TRBJ1-1 - TRBV6-5 TGTGCCAGCATCGGCGGGGGGAGGGCCGCTGAAGCTTTCTTT CASIGGGRAAEAFF
- TRBJ1-4 TRBD1 TRBV7-9 TGTTCCAGCAGCTTAGGACAGGGGGCACGGGAAAAACTGTTTTTT CSSSLGQGAREKLFF
- TRBJ2-7 - TRBV27 TGTGCCAGCAGTCCTGGTTCTGGAGGGTACGAGCAGTACTTC CASSPGSGGYEQYF
- TRBJ2-1 - TRBV7-3 TGTGCCAGCAGCTTATGGGGGAGGACGAGTGAGCAGTTCTTC CASSLWGRTSEQFF
- TRBJ2-1 - TRBV27 TGTGCCAGCAGTCCCTACAGGAGCTCCTACAATGAGCAGTTCTTC CASSPYRSSYNEQFF
- TRBJ1-2 - TRBV4-3 TGCGCCAGCAGACATCCTGAGGGTGGCTACACCTTC CASRHPEGGYTF
- TRBJ1-2 TRBD1 TRBV19 TGTGCCAGTAGTAGGGACAGGGAGGAGGCCTATGGCTACACCTTC CASSRDREEAYGYTF
- TRBJ1-5 - TRBV6-5 TGTGCCAGCAGTTACCAGTGGGGAGATCAGCCCCAGCATTTT CASSYQWGDQPQHF
- TRBJ2-1 TRBD2 TRBV30 TGTGCCTGGAGTACGACTAGCCATGAGCAGTTCTTC CAWSTTSHEQFF
- TRBJ2-7 - TRBV13 TGTGCCAGCAGCCCCGGGGAAGCGGGCCGCTCCTACGAGCAGTACTTC CASSPGEAGRSYEQYF
- TRBJ2-1 TRBD2 TRBV11-1 TGTGCCAGCAGCTTAGATGGGACTAGCGGCTCCCGGAAGTTCTTC CASSLDGTSGSRKFF
- TRBJ2-2 TRBD2 TRBV5-8 TGTGCCAGCAGGAGGGGTCTGGGACTAGCGGAGTTGACCGGGGAGCTGTTTTTT CASRRGLGLAELTGELFF
- TRBJ1-1 TRBD1 TRBV30 TGTGCCTGGAGTAGGGACAGGGGGAAGGAGGCTTTCTTT CAWSRDRGKEAFF
- TRBJ1-5 - TRBV6-6 TGTGCCAGCAGTCAACAGGGTTTCGACCAGCCCCAGCATTTT CASSQQGFDQPQHF
- TRBJ2-7 - TRBV9 TGTGCCACTCCCGGCGGGGCCTACGAGCAGTACTTC CATPGGAYEQYF
once TRBJ1-3 - TRBV9 TGTGCCAGCAGCGTCGACAGGTTTCTAGTAAACACCATATATTTT CASSVDRFLVNTIYF
once TRBJ2-3 TRBD2 TRBV18 TGTGCCAGCTCACCTCTAGCGGGAGTCGATACGCAGTATTTT CASSPLAGVDTQYF
- TRBJ2-7 TRBD1 TRBV4-1 TGCGCCAGCAGTTTACAGGGGGCTTTCTCCTACGAGCAGTACTTC CASSLQGAFSYEQYF
- TRBJ2-1 TRBD2 TRBV19 TGTGCCACCCAAGCGGGAGCGGGCAATGAGCAGTTCTTC CATQAGAGNEQFF
- TRBJ2-7 - TRBV28 TGTGCCAGCAGTTCGCCGACAGAGACCTACGAGCAGTACTTC CASSSPTETYEQYF